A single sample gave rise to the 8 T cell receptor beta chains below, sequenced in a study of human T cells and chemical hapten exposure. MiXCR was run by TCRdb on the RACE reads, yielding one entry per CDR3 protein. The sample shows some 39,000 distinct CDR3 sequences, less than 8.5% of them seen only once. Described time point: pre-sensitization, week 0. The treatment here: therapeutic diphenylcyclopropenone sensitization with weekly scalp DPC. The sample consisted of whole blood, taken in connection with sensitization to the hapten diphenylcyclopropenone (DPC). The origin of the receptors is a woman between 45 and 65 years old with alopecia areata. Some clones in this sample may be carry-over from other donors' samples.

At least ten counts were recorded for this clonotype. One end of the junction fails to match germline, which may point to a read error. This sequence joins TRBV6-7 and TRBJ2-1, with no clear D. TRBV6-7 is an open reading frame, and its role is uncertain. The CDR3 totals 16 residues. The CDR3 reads CASSPGLVPFRNVQFF. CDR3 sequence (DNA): TGTGCCAGCAGCCCCGGCTTGGTTCCCTTCCGCAATGTGCAGTTCTTC.

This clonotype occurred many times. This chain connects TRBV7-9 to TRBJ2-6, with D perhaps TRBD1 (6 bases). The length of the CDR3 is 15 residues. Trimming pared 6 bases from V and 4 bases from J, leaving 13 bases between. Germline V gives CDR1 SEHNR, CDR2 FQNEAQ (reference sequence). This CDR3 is CASSPTGKGANVLTF. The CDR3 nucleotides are TGTGCCAGCAGTCCCACAGGGAAAGGGGCCAACGTCCTGACTTTC.

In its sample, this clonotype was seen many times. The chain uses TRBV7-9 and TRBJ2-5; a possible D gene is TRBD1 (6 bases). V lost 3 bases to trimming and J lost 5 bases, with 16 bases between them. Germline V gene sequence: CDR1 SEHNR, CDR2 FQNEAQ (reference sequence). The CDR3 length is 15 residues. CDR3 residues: CASSLDSLAAETQYF. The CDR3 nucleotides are TGTGCCAGCAGCTTGGACAGCCTGGCGGCGGAGACCCAGTACTTC.

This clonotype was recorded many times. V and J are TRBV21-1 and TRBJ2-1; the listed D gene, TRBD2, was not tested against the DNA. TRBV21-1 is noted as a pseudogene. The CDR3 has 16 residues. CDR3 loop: CASSTPGTSGNNEQFF. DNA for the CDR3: TGTGCCAGCAGCACGCCTGGGACTAGCGGGAACAATGAGCAGTTCTTC.

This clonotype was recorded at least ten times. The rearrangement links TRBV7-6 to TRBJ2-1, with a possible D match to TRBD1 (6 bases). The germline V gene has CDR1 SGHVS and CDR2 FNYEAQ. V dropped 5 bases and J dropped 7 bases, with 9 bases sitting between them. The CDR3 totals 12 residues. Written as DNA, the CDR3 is TGTGCCAGCAGCACACAGGGTAATGAGCAGTTCTTC. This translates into CASSTQGNEQFF.

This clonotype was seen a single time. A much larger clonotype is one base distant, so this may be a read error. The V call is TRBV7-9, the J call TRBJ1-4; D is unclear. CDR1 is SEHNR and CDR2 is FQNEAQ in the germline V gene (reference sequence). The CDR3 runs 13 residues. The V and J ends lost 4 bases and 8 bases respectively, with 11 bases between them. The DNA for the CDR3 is TGTGCCAGCAGCTCTTACGAGACCGAAAAACTGTTTTTT. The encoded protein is CASSSYETEKLFF.

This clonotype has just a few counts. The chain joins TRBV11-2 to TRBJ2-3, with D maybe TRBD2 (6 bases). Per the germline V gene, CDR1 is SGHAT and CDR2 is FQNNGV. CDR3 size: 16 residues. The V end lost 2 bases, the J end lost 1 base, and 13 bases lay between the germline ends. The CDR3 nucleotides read TGTGCCAGCAGCTTAAGCCCCGGGGGACGCACAGATACGCAGTATTTT. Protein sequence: CASSLSPGGRTDTQYF.

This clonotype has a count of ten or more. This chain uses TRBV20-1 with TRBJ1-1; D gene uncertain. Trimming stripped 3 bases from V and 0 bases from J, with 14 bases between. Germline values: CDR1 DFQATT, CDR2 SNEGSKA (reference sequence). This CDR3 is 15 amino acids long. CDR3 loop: CSASLPGVMNTEAFF. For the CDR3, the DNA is TGCAGTGCTAGCCTTCCTGGAGTAATGAACACTGAAGCTTTCTTT.